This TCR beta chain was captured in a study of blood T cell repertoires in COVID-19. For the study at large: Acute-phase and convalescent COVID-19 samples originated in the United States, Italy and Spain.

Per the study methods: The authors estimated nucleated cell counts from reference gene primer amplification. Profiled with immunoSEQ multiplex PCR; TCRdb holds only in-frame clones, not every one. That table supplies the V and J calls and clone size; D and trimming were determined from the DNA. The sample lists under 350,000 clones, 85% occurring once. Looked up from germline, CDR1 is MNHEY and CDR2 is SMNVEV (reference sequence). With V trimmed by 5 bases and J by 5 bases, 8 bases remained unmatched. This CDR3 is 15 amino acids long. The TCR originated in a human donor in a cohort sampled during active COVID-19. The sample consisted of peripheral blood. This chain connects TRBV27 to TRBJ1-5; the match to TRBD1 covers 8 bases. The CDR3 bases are TGTGCCAGCAGTCCCATAACAGGGGGGGATCAGCCCCAGCATTTT. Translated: CASSPITGGDQPQHF.